The T cell receptor beta chain described here comes from a study of OX40 agonist ivuxolimab in advanced cancers. Study-level points and caveats: Also present in some nonresponders was a low level of normalized T-cell clonal expansion. At 0.1 to 3.0 mg/kg, CD4+ and CD8+ blood T cells expanded clonally by week 6. CD8+ T cells showed, on average, more clonal expansion than CD4+ cells.

Only one count was recorded for this clone. Its target is not known. The CDR3 length is 14 residues. V lost 5 bases to trimming and J lost 0 bases, with 8 bases between them. CDR1 and CDR2 from the germline V gene are MDHEN and SYDVKM. The method was immunoSEQ multiplex PCR; TCRdb's version includes in-frame clones alone and lacks a portion of them. The sample lists around 50,000 clones, approximately 84% seen once, with 1.2% in the top ten. At baseline, cycle 4 day 1, and cycle 7 day 1, blood was sampled. The gene calls are TRBV28 and TRBJ2-1; D is unclear. The sequencing here drew on CD4+ or CD8+ T cells sorted from blood, taken in a trial of the OX40 agonist ivuxolimab. The sequence derives from an adult with an advanced solid tumor such as melanoma, head and neck, liver or kidney cancer. This CDR3 reads CASSPLGSYNEQFF. The CDR3 coding sequence is TGTGCCAGCAGTCCCCTGGGCTCCTACAATGAGCAGTTCTTC. Full variable domain (outside the CDR3, taken from reference TRBV28 and TRBJ2-1): DVKVTQSSRYLVKRTGEKVFLECVQDMDHENMFWYRQDPGLGLRLIYFSYDVKMKEKGDIPEGYSVSREKKERFSLILESASTNQTSMYLCASSPLGSYNEQFFGPGTRLTVL.